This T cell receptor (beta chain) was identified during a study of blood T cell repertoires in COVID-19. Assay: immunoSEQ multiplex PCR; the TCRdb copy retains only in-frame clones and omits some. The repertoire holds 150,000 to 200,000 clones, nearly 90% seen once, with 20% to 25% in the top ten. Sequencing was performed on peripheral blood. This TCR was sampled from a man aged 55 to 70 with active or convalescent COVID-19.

CDR3 sequence reads: CATEGQGGYGYTF. The CDR3 region has the DNA TGTGCCACCGAAGGACAGGGTGGCTATGGCTACACCTTC. The rearrangement links TRBV6-5 to TRBJ1-2, with TRBD1 identical over 8 bases. Germline V lookup: CDR1 MNHEY, CDR2 SVGAGI. The CDR3 has 13 amino acids. J gave up 4 bases and V 10 bases, and 8 bases lay outside the gene matches.